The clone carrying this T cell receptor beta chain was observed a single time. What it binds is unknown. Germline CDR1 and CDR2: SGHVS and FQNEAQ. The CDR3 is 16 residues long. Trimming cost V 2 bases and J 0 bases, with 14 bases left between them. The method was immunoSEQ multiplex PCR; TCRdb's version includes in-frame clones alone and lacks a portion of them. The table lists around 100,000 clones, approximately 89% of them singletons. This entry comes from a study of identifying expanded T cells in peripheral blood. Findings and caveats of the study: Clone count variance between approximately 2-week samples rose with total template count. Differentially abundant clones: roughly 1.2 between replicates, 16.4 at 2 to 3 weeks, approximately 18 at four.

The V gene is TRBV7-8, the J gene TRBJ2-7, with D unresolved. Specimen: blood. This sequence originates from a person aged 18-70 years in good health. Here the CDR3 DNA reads TGTGCCAGCAGCTTAACGGCAGTAGTTACCTCCTACGAGCAGTACTTC. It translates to CASSLTAVVTSYEQYF.